These 2 T cell receptor beta chains were sequenced from one sample in a study of beta chain features in type 1 diabetes. All of the isolated RNA was reverse transcribed, so expressed TCRB transcripts were sequenced. Repertoires were generated with immunoSEQ multiplex PCR, while TCRdb's copy carries only in-frame clones and drops some. The data show around 44,000 clones, roughly 50% seen once. The sequencing input was stem cell memory CD4+ T cells from blood. These receptors originate from a woman in her twenties or thirties in good health.

V usage is TRBV6-6 and J usage is TRBJ2-5, with 7 bases lining up with TRBD2. After removal of 2 bases from V and 5 bases from J, the junction contained 11 bases not matched to a gene. This CDR3 contains 16 residues. Germline CDR1 reads MNHNY; CDR2 reads SVGAGI (reference sequence). The CDR3 protein is CASSYGRGVVAETQYF. The CDR3 DNA sequence: TGTGCCAGCAGTTACGGGAGGGGAGTGGTGGCGGAGACCCAGTACTTC.

The chain links TRBV9 to TRBJ2-7; perhaps TRBD2 as D (5 bases). Germline V gene lookup returns CDR1 SGDLS and CDR2 YYNGEE. V dropped 4 bases and J dropped 3 bases, with 17 bases sitting between them. The CDR3 contains 15 residues. In nucleotides, the CDR3 is TGTGCCAGCAGCCGGGAATCGGACGGAGACTACGAGCAGTACTTC. Translated, it gives CASSRESDGDYEQYF.